This T cell receptor (beta chain) is drawn from a study of identifying expanded T cells in peripheral blood. With respect to this clone: Its antigen is unknown.

TCRdb's copy holds only in-frame clones and misses some; the assay was immunoSEQ multiplex PCR. The sample gives 81,000 or so clones, over 80% of which show up once; roughly a fifth is in the top ten. Findings and caveats of the study: Approximately 1.1 clones differed between technical replicates, versus around 15 and 19 over time. Variance in clone template counts between approximately two-week samples significantly increased with total template count across all healthy donors.

No infections or other immune events were documented during collection. The CDR3 is made up of 15 amino acids. Germline V gives CDR1 SGHTA, CDR2 FQGNSA. V lost 5 bases to trimming and J lost 4 bases; unmatched junction nucleotides: 9. Sequencing input: blood. The TCR comes from a person aged 18 to 75 in good health. The chain links TRBV7-2 to TRBJ2-3; TRBD1 agrees at 7 bases. CDR3 amino acids: CASSTQTGSADTQYF. The CDR3 nucleotides are TGTGCCAGCAGCACCCAGACAGGGTCGGCAGATACGCAGTATTTT.